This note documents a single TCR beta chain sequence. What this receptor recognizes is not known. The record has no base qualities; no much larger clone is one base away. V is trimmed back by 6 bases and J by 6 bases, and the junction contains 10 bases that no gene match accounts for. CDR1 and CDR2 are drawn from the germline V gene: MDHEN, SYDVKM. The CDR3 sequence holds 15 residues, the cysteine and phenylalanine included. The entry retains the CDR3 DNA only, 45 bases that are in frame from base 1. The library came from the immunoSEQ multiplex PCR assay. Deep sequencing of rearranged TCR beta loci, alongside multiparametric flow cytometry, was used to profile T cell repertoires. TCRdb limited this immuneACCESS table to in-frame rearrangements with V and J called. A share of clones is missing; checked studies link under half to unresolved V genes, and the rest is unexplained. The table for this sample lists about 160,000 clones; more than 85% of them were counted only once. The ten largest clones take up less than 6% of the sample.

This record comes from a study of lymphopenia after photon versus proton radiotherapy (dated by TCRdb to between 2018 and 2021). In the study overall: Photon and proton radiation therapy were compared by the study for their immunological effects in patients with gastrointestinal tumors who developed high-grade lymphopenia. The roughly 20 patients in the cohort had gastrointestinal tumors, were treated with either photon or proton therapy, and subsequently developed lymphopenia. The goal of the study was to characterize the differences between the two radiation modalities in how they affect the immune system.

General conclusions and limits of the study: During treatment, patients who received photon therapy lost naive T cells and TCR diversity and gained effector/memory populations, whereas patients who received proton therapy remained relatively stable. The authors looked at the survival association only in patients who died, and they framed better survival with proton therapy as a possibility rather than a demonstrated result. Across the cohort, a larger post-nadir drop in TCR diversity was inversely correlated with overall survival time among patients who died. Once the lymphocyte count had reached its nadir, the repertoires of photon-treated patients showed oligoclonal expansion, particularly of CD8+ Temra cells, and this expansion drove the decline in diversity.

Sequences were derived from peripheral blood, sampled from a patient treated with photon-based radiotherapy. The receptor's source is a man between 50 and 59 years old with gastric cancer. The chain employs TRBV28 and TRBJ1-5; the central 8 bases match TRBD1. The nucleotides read TGTGCCAGCAGAAGTGTGTCAGGGGGCGGTCAGCCCCAGCATTTT. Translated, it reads CASRSVSGGGQPQHF.